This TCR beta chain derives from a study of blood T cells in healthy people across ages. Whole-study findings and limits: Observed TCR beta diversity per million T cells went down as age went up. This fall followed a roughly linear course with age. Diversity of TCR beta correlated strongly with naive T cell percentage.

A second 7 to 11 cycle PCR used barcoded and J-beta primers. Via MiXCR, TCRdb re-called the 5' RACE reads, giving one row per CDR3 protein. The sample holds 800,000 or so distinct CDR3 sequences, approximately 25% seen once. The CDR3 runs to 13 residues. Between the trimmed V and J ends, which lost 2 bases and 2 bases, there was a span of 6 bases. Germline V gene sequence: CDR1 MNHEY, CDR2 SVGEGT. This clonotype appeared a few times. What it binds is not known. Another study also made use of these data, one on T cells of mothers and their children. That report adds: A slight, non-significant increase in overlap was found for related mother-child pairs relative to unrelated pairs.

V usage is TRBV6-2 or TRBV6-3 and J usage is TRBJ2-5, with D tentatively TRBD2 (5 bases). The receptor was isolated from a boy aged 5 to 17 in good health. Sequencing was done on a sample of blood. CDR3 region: CASSYQRQETQYF. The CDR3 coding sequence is TGTGCCAGCAGTTACCAGCGGCAAGAGACCCAGTACTTC.